This passage covers 12 T cell receptor beta chains from one sample sequenced in a study of blood T cells in healthy people across ages. Together with a sample-barcoded 5' primer, a J-beta primer mix was included in a second PCR lasting roughly 6 to 12 cycles. TCRdb re-derived calls from the 5' RACE reads in MiXCR, one entry per CDR3 protein. In the table there are 1.5 million to 1.8 million distinct CDR3 sequences, approximately 39% of which are singletons. Sequenced material: blood. These receptors came from a woman between 18 and 29 years old in good health.

The chain employs TRBV6-5 and TRBJ1-4; TRBD1 agrees at 9 bases. J gave up 12 bases and V 10 bases, and 15 bases lay outside the gene matches. This CDR3 comprises 14 residues. Germline assignment: CDR1 MNHEY and CDR2 SVGAGI. The CDR3: CATSRGQGTYELFF. The DNA for the CDR3 is TGTGCCACCTCCAGGGGACAGGGAACGTATGAACTGTTTTTT.

V is TRBV24-1 and J is TRBJ2-4, with D perhaps given as TRBD1 or TRBD2 (5 bases each). Germline values: CDR1 KGHDR, CDR2 SFDVKD. V was pared by 4 bases and J by 9 bases, with 12 bases between. The CDR3 consists of 13 residues. CDR3 bases: TGTGCCACCAGTGACCCTTGGGGGAGCATTCAGTACTTC. Amino acids: CATSDPWGSIQYF.

V usage is TRBV20-1 and J usage is TRBJ1-1, with 10 bases matching TRBD1. With 6 bases clipped from V and 1 base from J, the junction kept 8 bases outside the gene matches. The CDR3 spans 15 residues. Germline V gene data show CDR1 as DFQATT and CDR2 as SNEGSKA (reference sequence). The CDR3 bases are TGCAGTGCCCCCGGGACAGGGGCCGGGAACACTGAAGCTTTCTTT. This codes for CSAPGTGAGNTEAFF.

The rearrangement uses TRBV20-1 and TRBJ1-2, with no clear D. Germline values: CDR1 DFQATT, CDR2 SNEGSKA (reference sequence). The V end was cut by 1 base, the J end by 4 bases, with 13 bases between. The CDR3 covers 14 residues. The CDR3 DNA reads TGCAGTGCTAGAGGTCTGGGTTTTTTCTATGGCTACACCTTC. This codes for CSARGLGFFYGYTF.

Concerning this clonotype itself: This may be a read error: a much more frequent sequence differs by one nucleotide. V gene TRBV7-9 combines with J gene TRBJ1-5; 7 positions agree with TRBD1. The CDR3 length is 15 residues. Germline V gives CDR1 SEHNR, CDR2 FQNEAQ (reference sequence). CDR3 nucleotides: TGTGCCGGCAGCTTAGACAGGGCTGGGGATCAGCCCCAGCATTTT. Translation gives CAGSLDRAGDQPQHF.

V gene TRBV20-1 combines with J gene TRBJ2-7; TRBD1 or TRBD2 may be the D gene (5 bases each). From germline, CDR1 is DFQATT and CDR2 SNEGSKA (reference sequence). This CDR3 has 12 amino acids. V was shortened by 6 bases and J by 5 bases, with 14 bases between the two germline ends. The CDR3 region is CSAPLGAHEQYF. The CDR3 bases are TGCAGTGCCCCCCTCGGGGCCCACGAGCAGTACTTC.

The gene calls are TRBV4-3 and TRBJ2-7; D remains ambiguous. The germline V gene has CDR1 LGHNA and CDR2 YSLEER. The CDR3 spans 15 residues. V dropped 0 bases and J dropped 2 bases, with 11 bases sitting between them. DNA for the CDR3: TGCGCCAGCAGCCAAGATAGGGCCGCTACCTACGAGCAGTACTTC. Translation: CASSQDRAATYEQYF.

Only a few counts were recorded for this clonotype. The V and J genes are TRBV11-2 and TRBJ1-6; tentatively, D is TRBD1 (6 bases). Germline assignment: CDR1 SGHAT and CDR2 FQNNGV. Trimming stripped 2 bases from V and 9 bases from J, with 20 bases between. The CDR3 loop spans 17 amino acids. The CDR3 coding sequence is TGTGCCAGCAGCTTATGGGTAGGGACACGGACTGCTTCACCCCTCCACTTT. Residues: CASSLWVGTRTASPLHF.

The CDR3 spells CASSLGQPARTEQFF. CDR3 DNA: TGTGCCAGCAGCCTTGGACAGCCGGCCCGAACTGAGCAGTTCTTC. The chain uses TRBV3-1 and TRBJ2-1; weak D call: TRBD1 (6 bases). V gave up 4 bases and J gave up 9 bases, with 19 bases separating them. The CDR3 is 15 amino acids. Germline CDR1 is LGHDT and CDR2 is YNNKEL (reference sequence).

The chain employs TRBV7-2 and TRBJ2-4, with 8 bases identical to TRBD2. The J call may be mistaken, given a closer DNA end match to TRBJ2-7. CDR1 and CDR2 (germline): SGHTA, FQGNSA. The CDR3 sequence is 14 residues long. CDR3 DNA: TGTGCCAGCAGCTTATGGGGACTAGGCGACGAGCAGTACTTC. This gives the protein CASSLWGLGDEQYF.

This clonotype was seen repeatedly, ten times or more. This chain connects TRBV4-3 to TRBJ2-6; the match to TRBD2 covers 7 bases. J lost 2 bases, V lost 0 bases, and 7 bases had no gene match. CDR1 and CDR2 (germline): LGHNA, YSLEER. This CDR3 has 18 amino acids. CDR3 sequence (DNA): TGCGCCAGCAGCCAAGACTTGACGGGAGGAACTGGGGCCAACGTCCTGACTTTC. It is translated as CASSQDLTGGTGANVLTF.

As to this clonotype: One end of the junction does not line up with germline, which may come from a read error. The rearrangement joins TRBV4-2 to TRBJ1-4; weak D call: TRBD1 (6 bases). CDR1 and CDR2 from the germline V gene are LGHNA and YNFKEQ. The CDR3 covers 17 residues. The CDR3 sequence is CASSKDWGDIGNEKLFF. The CDR3 bases are TGTGCCAGCAGCAAAGATTGGGGGGACATTGGTAATGAAAAACTGTTTTTT.